The 10 T cell receptor beta chains listed next were all sequenced from one sample in a study of blood T cell repertoires in COVID-19. Repertoires were generated with immunoSEQ multiplex PCR, while TCRdb's copy carries only in-frame clones and drops some. The sample holds 95,000 to 100,000 clones, 75% to 90% seen once. The sequencing input was peripheral blood. These receptors came from a woman in her 70s with active or convalescent COVID-19.

The rearrangement joins TRBV5-4 to TRBJ2-2; TRBD2 matches at 8 bases. The V gene's germline CDR1 is SGHNT and CDR2 YYREEE (reference sequence). CDR3 length: 15 residues. With V trimmed by 4 bases and J by 5 bases, 7 bases remained unmatched. The CDR3, as DNA: TGTGCCAGCAGCCCCCGGGGGGGGGAGACCGGGGAGCTGTTTTTT. It encodes CASSPRGGETGELFF.

The chain links TRBV18 to TRBJ2-5; 9 bases map to TRBD1. This CDR3 comprises 15 residues. CDR1 is KGHSH, CDR2 LQKENI, per germline. V was clipped by 3 bases and J by 1 base; unmatched bases: 3. This chain's CDR3 is CASSPATGGQETQYF. CDR3 coding DNA: TGTGCCAGCTCACCCGCGACAGGGGGCCAAGAGACCCAGTACTTC. Full variable domain (outside the CDR3, taken from reference TRBV18 and TRBJ2-5): NAGVMQNPRHLVRRRGQEARLRCSPMKGHSHVYWYRQLPEEGLKFMVYLQKENIIDESGMPKERFSAEFPKEGPSILRIQQVVRGDSAAYFCASSPATGGQETQYFGPGTRLLVL.

The chain links TRBV6-5 to TRBJ2-7; possibly TRBD2 for D (5 bases). Trimming cost V 2 bases and J 3 bases, with 14 bases left between them. CDR1 and CDR2 from the germline V gene are MNHEY and SVGAGI. The CDR3 extends over 15 amino acids. CDR3 nucleotide sequence: TGTGCCAGCAGTTACGGGGATGGCGGGTTCTACGAGCAGTACTTC. Translation gives CASSYGDGGFYEQYF.

The rearrangement links TRBV6-5 to TRBJ1-2; no reliable D call. The germline V gene encodes CDR1 MNHEY and CDR2 SVGAGI. The V end lost 7 bases, the J end lost 3 bases, and 12 bases lay between the germline ends. The CDR3 spans 13 residues. The CDR3 nucleotides are TGTGCCAGCACCGCGGGTAGGGACTATGGCTACACCTTC. It yields the protein CASTAGRDYGYTF.

The V gene is TRBV7-2, the J gene TRBJ1-4; TRBD1 matches 7 bases. The CDR3 is 13 residues long. The V gene's germline CDR1 is SGHTA and CDR2 FQGNSA. Unmatched junction bases numbered 3, after V lost 5 bases and J lost 6 bases. The DNA for the CDR3 is TGTGCCAGCAGCCGGGACAGTCATGAAAAACTGTTTTTT. The encoded protein is CASSRDSHEKLFF.

V and J are TRBV25-1 and TRBJ1-2; D unclear. Germline CDR1 is MGHDK and CDR2 is SYGVNS. V shed 1 base and J shed 4 bases, with 13 bases lying between them. The CDR3 length is 15 residues. The CDR3 DNA is TGTGCCAGCAGTGAATCAGGTGGCCGCCTCTATGGCTACACCTTC. This sequence encodes CASSESGGRLYGYTF.

This chain links TRBV2 with TRBJ2-1; 10 bases map to TRBD2. There are 15 residues in the CDR3. Trimming took 6 bases from V and 2 from J; bases not matched to a gene: 4. The germline V gene encodes CDR1 SNHLY and CDR2 FYNNEI. CDR3 bases: TGTGCCAGCAGCGAAAGCGGGAGGGCCTACAATGAGCAGTTCTTC. This gives the protein CASSESGRAYNEQFF.

This clone occurred a few times. This chain links TRBV4-2 with TRBJ1-2, with D unresolved. The CDR3 is 14 amino acids. Trimming took off 4 bases at V and 0 bases at J, with 9 bases between the two ends. Germline CDR1 reads LGHNA; CDR2 reads YNFKEQ. CDR3 protein: CASSPRETNYGYTF. The CDR3 bases are TGTGCCAGCAGCCCGAGAGAGACTAACTATGGCTACACCTTC.

The chain is built from TRBV18 and TRBJ2-5; 12 positions match TRBD2. Trimming took 3 bases from V and 4 from J; bases not matched to a gene: 3. The CDR3 totals 15 residues. Germline V gene sequence: CDR1 KGHSH, CDR2 LQKENI. CDR3 in DNA: TGTGCCAGCTCACCGTCGACTAGCGGGGGAGAGACCCAGTACTTC. This encodes CASSPSTSGGETQYF.

The chain recombines TRBV7-3 with TRBJ2-1, with TRBD2 matching over 12 bases. CDR1 and CDR2 from the germline V gene are SGHTA and FQGTGA. The junction had 6 bases not matched to a gene; V was cut back by 6 bases and J by 0 bases. This CDR3 spans 17 amino acids. In DNA form, the CDR3 reads TGTGCCAGCAGTTCCGGACTAGCGGGGAGCTCCTACAATGAGCAGTTCTTC. This codes for CASSSGLAGSSYNEQFF.